This T cell receptor beta chain comes out of a study of CD8+ T cells in alopecia areata. Turning to the study itself: Female C3H/HeJ recipients aged about 7-11 weeks got skin from C3H/HeJ graft donors aged roughly 6-13 months that had spontaneous alopecia.

Separation of pooled cutaneous lymph node cells was by sorting with CD4, CD8alpha, NKG2D, NKG2ACE and other markers. It was cDNA, reverse transcribed from extracted RNA, that served as the sequencing template. Repertoires were generated with immunoSEQ multiplex PCR, while TCRdb's copy carries only in-frame clones and drops some. This sample has around 290,000 clones, each found more than once. Findings and limits, study-wide: When scalp samples are sequenced, resident alphabeta T cells of normal skin are also captured.

A remark on this clone: Its antigen is as yet unknown. Gene names denote mouse genes.

This clonotype was sampled from a C3H/HeJ mouse with alopecia areata. For this strain, the MHC haplotype corresponds to H2-k. Sequencing input: CD4+ T cells sorted from a lymph node.

The CDR3 bases that were read are TGTGCCAGCAGTCCACAGGGGAGAGAA. Amino acid sequence: CASSPQGRE. The whole CDR3 protein is CASSPQGRETLYF. The V and J genes are TRBV13-1 and TRBJ2-3; 7 bases are shared with TRBD1. The read finishes 4 residues shy of the CDR3 end, and the germline J gene is used to complete it. Germline CDR1 NSHNY, CDR2 SYGAGN. The CDR3 extends over 13 amino acids.